The 16 T cell receptor beta chains presented below share a single source sample, sequenced in a study of blood T cell repertoires in COVID-19 (dated by TCRdb to 2020 to 2021). The library was prepared using the immunoSEQ multiplex PCR assay. TCRdb holds this immuneACCESS table with in-frame rearrangements only. Some clones are missing; in checked studies, unresolved V genes explain under half, and the rest has no known cause. A total of roughly 150,000 clones appear in this sample, around 84% of them only once. The ten largest clones capture about 5.6% of the sample. Source material: peripheral blood. The receptors stem from a woman between 50 and 59 years old with COVID-19, enrolled during active disease.

This clone was recorded many times. V and J are TRBV7-9 and TRBJ1-5; perhaps TRBD1 as D (6 bases). V gave up 5 bases and J gave up 3 bases, with 14 bases separating them. The CDR3 is 15 amino acids. Germline V lookup: CDR1 SEHNR, CDR2 FQNEAQ (reference sequence). This chain's CDR3 is CASSDGGPLNQPQHF. The CDR3 DNA reads as TGTGCCAGCAGCGACGGGGGGCCTCTCAATCAGCCCCAGCATTTT.

Written as DNA, the CDR3 is TGTGCCAGCAGCCCAGCAGGGGGTATGGGCTACACCTTC. This translates into CASSPAGGMGYTF. The chain is built from TRBV7-3 and TRBJ1-2; 7 bases match TRBD1. V shed 5 bases and J 8 bases; nucleotides not matched to a gene: 8. The CDR3 extends over 13 amino acids. Germline CDR1 is SGHTA and CDR2 is FQGTGA.

J is TRBJ1-6 and V is TRBV5-5, with TRBD1 matching over 9 bases. The trim removed 5 bases at V and 7 bases at J, leaving 4 bases unmatched. The CDR3 totals 14 residues. Germline V gene sequence: CDR1 SGHKS, CDR2 YYEKEE (reference sequence). CDR3 coding DNA: TGTGCCAGCAGATGGGGACAGGGCAATTCACCCCTCCACTTT. Translating gives CASRWGQGNSPLHF.

J is TRBJ2-3 and V is TRBV27, with D possibly TRBD2 on 6 matching bases. There are 13 residues in the CDR3. The V gene lost 8 bases and the J gene lost 5 bases, with 14 bases spanning the gap. Germline assignment: CDR1 MNHEY and CDR2 SMNVEV (reference sequence). The CDR3 spells CASGGAGEDTQYF. CDR3 DNA: TGTGCCAGCGGAGGGGCTGGGGAAGATACGCAGTATTTT.

In its sample, this clone was seen a few times. The chain carries TRBV30 and TRBJ2-3, with D possibly being TRBD2 (6 bases). The CDR3 consists of 14 residues. The germline V gene has CDR1 GTSNPN and CDR2 SVGIG (reference sequence). Between the trimmed V and J ends, which lost 4 bases and 2 bases, there was a span of 13 bases. CDR3 protein: CAWKLWRDTDTQYF. The DNA of the CDR3 is TGTGCCTGGAAATTGTGGCGGGACACAGATACGCAGTATTTT.

The chain uses TRBV6-2 or TRBV6-3 and TRBJ1-4; 10 bases are a match to TRBD1. The CDR3 runs 15 residues. The V gene's germline CDR1 is MNHEY and CDR2 SVGEGT. V was pared by 2 bases and J by 8 bases, with 5 bases of the junction left unmatched. This CDR3 is CASSYQGQGIEKLFF. In DNA form, the CDR3 reads TGTGCCAGCAGTTACCAGGGACAGGGGATCGAAAAACTGTTTTTT.

The chain carries TRBV6-5 and TRBJ1-4; TRBD1 agrees at 7 bases. Trimming cost V 5 bases and J 0 bases; bases outside gene matches: 3. Looked up from germline, CDR1 is MNHEY and CDR2 is SVGAGI. This CDR3 has 15 amino acids. The CDR3: CASSRGTATNEKLFF. The CDR3 nucleotides are TGTGCCAGCAGTCGGGGGACAGCAACTAATGAAAAACTGTTTTTT.

This clone was observed once. This rearrangement joins TRBV6-5 to TRBJ2-7; perhaps TRBD1 as D (6 bases). Germline assignment: CDR1 MNHEY and CDR2 SVGAGI. Trimming removed 3 bases at V and 0 bases at J, with 9 bases between. The CDR3 sequence is 14 residues long. CDR3 loop: CASSYPGASYEQYF. In DNA, the CDR3 is TGTGCCAGCAGTTATCCAGGGGCCTCCTACGAGCAGTACTTC.

The rearrangement links TRBV11-3 to TRBJ2-7; the D is unclear. This CDR3 is 11 amino acids long. Germline CDR1 and CDR2: SGHNT and YENEEA. Trimming took off 5 bases at V and 4 bases at J, with 6 bases between the two ends. CDR3 coding DNA: TGTGCCAGCAGCGGGCGTTACGAGCAGTACTTC. It yields the protein CASSGRYEQYF.

The V gene is TRBV7-2, the J gene TRBJ1-2, with TRBD1 matching over 10 bases. Germline CDR1 is SGHTA and CDR2 is FQGNSA. This CDR3 has 15 amino acids. Germline trimming cut 4 bases from V and 4 bases from J; bases unmatched to any gene: 6. CDR3: CASSSVGDRGYGYTF. DNA for the CDR3: TGTGCCAGCAGCTCAGTGGGGGACAGGGGCTATGGCTACACCTTC.

The gene calls are TRBV27 and TRBJ1-2, with TRBD1 as a possible D gene (6 bases). Deletions cut 5 bases from V and 4 bases from J, with 11 bases between. The V gene's germline CDR1 is MNHEY and CDR2 SMNVEV (reference sequence). The CDR3 runs 13 residues. The CDR3 DNA reads as TGTGCCAGCAGTCACGACAGGACCTATGGCTACACCTTC. Its protein product is CASSHDRTYGYTF.

The rearrangement links TRBV7-6 to TRBJ2-1; TRBD2 agrees at 7 bases. The junction had 10 bases not matched to a gene; V was cut back by 5 bases and J by 9 bases. The CDR3 extends over 14 amino acids. Germline V gene sequence: CDR1 SGHVS, CDR2 FNYEAQ. The CDR3 DNA sequence: TGTGCCAGCAGCCCCGGCACGGGGGGTTCTGAGCAGTTCTTC. This encodes CASSPGTGGSEQFF.

The chain carries TRBV18 and TRBJ2-1; no reliable D call. Germline lookup yields CDR1 KGHSH and CDR2 LQKENI. Trimming took 0 bases from V and 0 from J, leaving 9 bases between them. CDR3 length: 16 amino acids. CDR3 nucleotides: TGTGCCAGCTCACCACCGGCGGCGAGCTCCTACAATGAGCAGTTCTTC. Translating it yields CASSPPAASSYNEQFF.

This chain uses TRBV7-9 with TRBJ2-1; D perhaps matches TRBD2 (5 bases). Germline CDR1 reads SEHNR; CDR2 reads FQNEAQ (reference sequence). This CDR3 contains 13 residues. Trimming stripped 5 bases from V and 7 bases from J, with 12 bases between. CDR3 nucleotide sequence: TGTGCCAGCAGCGGGTCCGGAGGAAATGAGCAGTTCTTC. Its translation: CASSGSGGNEQFF.

This chain connects TRBV14 to TRBJ2-5, with no clear D. In germline, CDR1 is SGHDN, CDR2 FVKESK. The V gene lost 4 bases and the J gene lost 8 bases, with 8 bases spanning the gap. This CDR3 has 11 amino acids. Here the CDR3 reads CASSLTRTQYF. In DNA, the CDR3 is TGTGCCAGCAGCCTCACAAGAACCCAGTACTTC.

The rearrangement joins TRBV6-5 to TRBJ1-2, with 7 bases fitting TRBD1. Germline V gene data show CDR1 as MNHEY and CDR2 as SVGAGI. V trimming: 5 bases; J trimming: 6 bases; junction bases outside the gene matches: 12. The CDR3 totals 15 residues. The CDR3 spells CASSPRQGGLNGYTF. CDR3 in DNA: TGTGCCAGCAGTCCCCGACAGGGTGGACTAAATGGCTACACCTTC.